Listed here are 2 T cell receptor beta chains from one sample, sequenced in a study of shared clonotypes between healthy human individuals. The assay was immunoSEQ multiplex PCR, and TCRdb's table has in-frame clones only and misses some. The sample records about 600,000 clones, roughly 97% being singletons. Sequenced input: naive CD4+ T cells sorted from blood. Subset in this sample: CD45RA+ positively selected. All receptors derive from a woman aged 25 to 39 in good health.

The V and J genes are TRBV28 and TRBJ2-7; D is uncertain. The V and J ends lost 5 bases and 6 bases respectively, with 14 bases between them. CDR1 and CDR2 from the germline V gene are MDHEN and SYDVKM. The CDR3 loop spans 13 amino acids. CDR3 region: CASSPNSHGEQYF. The CDR3 DNA is TGTGCCAGCAGTCCTAACTCCCACGGCGAGCAGTACTTC.

The chain is built from TRBV20-1 and TRBJ1-2; D may be TRBD1 (6 bases). The CDR3 covers 11 residues. The germline gives CDR1 DFQATT, CDR2 SNEGSKA (reference sequence). V dropped 5 bases and J dropped 8 bases, with 12 bases sitting between them. The CDR3 sequence is CSARDMLGYTF. For the CDR3, the DNA is TGCAGTGCTCGGGACATGCTCGGCTACACCTTC.